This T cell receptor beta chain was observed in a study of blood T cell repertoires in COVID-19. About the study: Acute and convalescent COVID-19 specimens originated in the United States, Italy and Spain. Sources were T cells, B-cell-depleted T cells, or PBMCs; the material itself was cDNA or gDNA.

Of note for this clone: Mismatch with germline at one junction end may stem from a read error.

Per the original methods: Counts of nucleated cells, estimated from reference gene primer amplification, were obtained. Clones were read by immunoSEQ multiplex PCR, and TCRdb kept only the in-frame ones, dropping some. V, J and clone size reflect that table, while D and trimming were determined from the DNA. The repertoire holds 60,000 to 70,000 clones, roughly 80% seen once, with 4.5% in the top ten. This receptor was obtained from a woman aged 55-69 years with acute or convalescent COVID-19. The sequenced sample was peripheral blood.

CDR3 DNA sequence: TGCGCCAGCAGCCAAGATTTTTGGGACTTATTATCTTTT. Encoded protein: CASSQDFWDLLSF. The rearrangement links TRBV4-1 to TRBJ1-5, with D maybe TRBD1 (5 bases). In germline, CDR1 is MGHRA, CDR2 YSYEKL. There are 13 residues in the CDR3.